A selection of T cell receptor beta chains follows, all from one sample in a study of CD8 T cells in Susac syndrome. TCRdb re-analysed the immunoSEQ multiplex PCR reads in MiXCR, keeping a single row per CDR3 protein. The sample lists 150,000 to 200,000 distinct CDR3 sequences; approximately 96% were seen once. Sequenced: CD4+ T cells from PBMCs. The receptors originated from a human donor with multiple sclerosis. The CDR3 runs from the conserved cysteine through the conserved F or W. A D gene is named only where the DNA matches it firmly. Part of the rows lack a size; the others show once, few, many or a class for expanded clones.

size: .; V: TRBV28; D: .; J: TRBJ2-1; CDR3: CASSKYLGASSYNEQFF; DNA: TGTGCCAGCAGTAAATACCTCGGTGCCAGCTCCTACAATGAGCAGTTCTTC
size: .; V: TRBV30; D: .; J: TRBJ1-6; CDR3: CARGFNSYNSPLHF; DNA: TGTGCCAGAGGGTTTAATAGTTATAATTCACCCCTCCACTTT
size: .; V: TRBV29-1; D: TRBD1; J: TRBJ1-4; CDR3: CSAMTGRGEKLFF; DNA: TGCAGCGCGATGACAGGGCGCGGGGAAAAACTGTTTTTT
size: .; V: TRBV4-2; D: TRBD2; J: TRBJ2-1; CDR3: CASSQDSGSGGYNEQFF; DNA: TGTGCCAGCAGCCAAGATAGTGGGTCGGGGGGGTACAATGAGCAGTTCTTC
size: .; V: TRBV27; D: .; J: TRBJ2-1; CDR3: CASTLGGLRGNNEQFF; DNA: TGTGCCAGCACCTTAGGAGGACTAAGGGGGAACAATGAGCAGTTCTTC
size: .; V: TRBV20-1; D: .; J: TRBJ2-5; CDR3: CSARESAGNQETQYF; DNA: TGCAGTGCTAGAGAATCTGCAGGAAACCAAGAGACCCAGTACTTC
size: .; V: TRBV12-3/TRBV12-4; D: .; J: TRBJ2-7; CDR3: CAIQPSAGSYEQYF; DNA: TGTGCCATTCAGCCCTCCGCGGGCTCCTACGAGCAGTACTTC
size: .; V: TRBV7-9; D: .; J: TRBJ2-3; CDR3: CASSPGQGRGTDTQYF; DNA: TGTGCCAGCAGCCCGGGGCAGGGACGGGGCACAGATACGCAGTATTTT
size: .; V: TRBV30; D: .; J: TRBJ1-1; CDR3: CAWIQATEAFF; DNA: TGTGCCTGGATCCAGGCGACTGAAGCTTTCTTT
size: .; V: TRBV3-1; D: .; J: TRBJ2-1; CDR3: CASSQDRLYEQFF; DNA: TGTGCCAGCAGCCAAGATCGTCTTTATGAGCAGTTCTTC
size: .; V: TRBV20-1; D: .; J: TRBJ1-1; CDR3: CSATPGLVTEAFF; DNA: TGCAGTGCTACACCGGGACTAGTGACTGAAGCTTTCTTT
size: .; V: TRBV12-3/TRBV12-4; D: .; J: TRBJ1-1; CDR3: CASSFSGTRSTEAFF; DNA: TGTGCCAGCAGTTTCTCCGGGACGCGGAGCACTGAAGCTTTCTTT
size: .; V: TRBV12-3/TRBV12-4; D: TRBD2; J: TRBJ2-1; CDR3: CASSLDGGGDHEQFF; DNA: TGTGCCAGCAGTTTAGACGGCGGGGGGGATCATGAGCAGTTCTTC
size: .; V: TRBV6-5; D: TRBD1; J: TRBJ1-6; CDR3: CASSGGQGGNSPLHF; DNA: TGTGCCAGCAGTGGAGGACAGGGTGGCAATTCACCCCTCCACTTT
size: .; V: TRBV12-3/TRBV12-4; D: TRBD1; J: TRBJ1-5; CDR3: CASSFFWTKKRTGAYQPQHF; DNA: TGTGCCAGCAGTTTCTTTTGGACAAAGAAGAGGACAGGGGCGTATCAGCCCCAGCATTTT
size: .; V: TRBV7-2; D: .; J: TRBJ2-4; CDR3: CASSFSAKNIQYF; DNA: TGTGCCAGCAGCTTCTCCGCCAAAAACATTCAGTACTTC
size: .; V: TRBV5-1; D: TRBD1; J: TRBJ1-5; CDR3: CASSPGTGGPNQPQHF; DNA: TGCGCCAGCAGCCCCGGGACAGGGGGGCCCAATCAGCCCCAGCATTTT
size: .; V: TRBV5-6; D: .; J: TRBJ1-2; CDR3: CASSPTPGTNYGYTF; DNA: TGTGCCAGCAGCCCAACTCCCGGGACTAACTATGGCTACACCTTC
size: .; V: TRBV29-1; D: TRBD1; J: TRBJ2-2; CDR3: CSVGQDTGAGELFF; DNA: TGCAGCGTCGGTCAGGACACAGGGGCCGGGGAGCTGTTTTTT
size: once; V: TRBV4-1; D: .; J: TRBJ1-6; CDR3: CASSQGAQGPRYSPLHF; DNA: TGCGCCAGCAGCCAAGGGGCTCAAGGGCCGCGGTATTCACCCCTCCACTTT
size: .; V: TRBV9; D: TRBD1; J: TRBJ2-7; CDR3: CASSDTGGSYEQYF; DNA: TGTGCCAGCAGCGACACAGGGGGATCCTACGAGCAGTACTTC
size: once; V: TRBV6-5; D: .; J: TRBJ2-7; CDR3: CASSPLVPREQYF; DNA: TGTGCCAGCAGCCCCCTCGTGCCTAGAGAGCAGTACTTC
size: once; V: TRBV7-9; D: .; J: TRBJ1-4; CDR3: CASSLQGGNEKLFF; DNA: TGTGCCAGCAGCTTACAAGGCGGAAATGAAAAACTGTTTTTT
size: .; V: TRBV6-5; D: .; J: TRBJ2-1; CDR3: CASSYSPSRSYNEQFF; DNA: TGTGCCAGCAGTTACTCGCCAAGTCGGTCCTACAATGAGCAGTTCTTC
size: once; V: TRBV7-8; D: .; J: TRBJ1-5; CDR3: CASSSSRTGHQPQHF; DNA: TGTGCCAGCAGCTCGTCCAGAACAGGCCATCAGCCCCAGCATTTT
size: .; V: TRBV27; D: .; J: TRBJ1-2; CDR3: CASREPGWGYTF; DNA: TGTGCCAGCAGGGAACCGGGATGGGGCTACACCTTC
size: .; V: TRBV6-6; D: TRBD2; J: TRBJ2-7; CDR3: CASSYGGGTTYEQYF; DNA: TGTGCCAGCAGTTATGGGGGGGGGACTACCTACGAGCAGTACTTC
size: .; V: TRBV12-3/TRBV12-4; D: TRBD1; J: TRBJ2-7; CDR3: CASSPGTGGSGSYEQYF; DNA: TGTGCCAGCAGCCCAGGGACAGGGGGATCGGGCTCCTACGAGCAGTACTTC
size: .; V: TRBV20-1; D: .; J: TRBJ2-3; CDR3: CSARDYVGTADTQYF; DNA: TGCAGTGCTAGAGACTACGTCGGAACAGCAGATACGCAGTATTTT
size: .; V: TRBV4-1; D: .; J: TRBJ1-4; CDR3: CASSQDTALEKLFF; DNA: TGCGCCAGCAGCCAAGATACAGCGCTTGAAAAACTGTTTTTT
size: .; V: TRBV5-1; D: TRBD1; J: TRBJ1-1; CDR3: CASSPYGGTGTTEAFF; DNA: TGCGCCAGCAGCCCCTATGGGGGGACAGGGACCACTGAAGCTTTCTTT
size: .; V: TRBV30; D: .; J: TRBJ2-1; CDR3: CAWSPSEGKQFF; DNA: TGTGCCTGGAGTCCCTCGGAGGGGAAACAGTTCTTC
size: .; V: TRBV18; D: TRBD2; J: TRBJ2-7; CDR3: CASSPLGLAPYEQYF; DNA: TGTGCCAGCTCACCGCTCGGACTAGCGCCCTACGAGCAGTACTTC
size: .; V: TRBV4-3; D: .; J: TRBJ1-6; CDR3: CASSQLPNSPLHF; DNA: TGCGCCAGCAGCCAACTTCCTAATTCACCCCTCCACTTT
size: .; V: TRBV3-1; D: .; J: TRBJ1-1; CDR3: CASSQGRVNTEAFF; DNA: TGTGCCAGCAGCCAGGGCAGAGTGAACACTGAAGCTTTCTTT
size: .; V: TRBV28; D: .; J: TRBJ2-7; CDR3: CASAAGVSYEQYF; DNA: TGTGCCAGCGCGGCAGGGGTTTCCTACGAGCAGTACTTC
size: .; V: TRBV7-2; D: TRBD1; J: TRBJ2-7; CDR3: CASSLQGDAYEQYF; DNA: TGTGCCAGCAGCTTACAGGGGGACGCCTACGAGCAGTACTTC
size: .; V: TRBV24-1; D: .; J: TRBJ1-6; CDR3: CATSWGAGENSPLHF; DNA: TGTGCCACCAGTTGGGGGGCAGGGGAGAATTCACCCCTCCACTTT
size: few; V: TRBV3-1; D: .; J: TRBJ1-1; CDR3: CASSRDPNTEAFF; DNA: TGTGCCAGCTCCCGGGACCCAAACACTGAAGCTTTCTTT
size: .; V: TRBV19; D: TRBD1; J: TRBJ1-5; CDR3: CASRRGGQTNQPQHF; DNA: TGTGCCAGTAGAAGGGGGGGACAGACTAATCAGCCCCAGCATTTT